This entry lists 9 T cell receptor beta chains sequenced from one sample in a study of T cell responses to AZD1222 COVID-19 vaccine. Here immunoSEQ multiplex PCR was the method, and the copy in TCRdb shows in-frame clones only, minus some. The sample shows approximately 150,000 clones, about 87% of them seen only once. The sequencing used peripheral blood, collected on day 0 of MenACWY control vaccination. The receptor set was obtained from an adult in good health.

The rearrangement joins TRBV4-2 to TRBJ1-4; D is unresolved. This CDR3 spans 18 amino acids. The V end was cut by 3 bases, the J end by 6 bases, with 23 bases between. Germline loops: CDR1 LGHNA, CDR2 YNFKEQ. CDR3 region: CASSQDPGRHTEDEKLFF. The CDR3 DNA sequence: TGTGCCAGCAGCCAGGACCCGGGCCGCCATACTGAAGATGAAAAACTGTTTTTT.

The CDR3 DNA follows: TGCGCCAGCAGCTTGGCCCCTAGCGGGAATAGTTACGAGCAGTACTTC. Translation: CASSLAPSGNSYEQYF. The V and J genes are TRBV5-1 and TRBJ2-7, with 9 bases lining up with TRBD2. Germline CDR1 and CDR2: SGHRS and YFSETQ. CDR3 length equals 16 residues. The ends lost 0 bases at V and 4 bases at J; junction bases unmatched: 8.

The genes are TRBV20-1 and TRBJ2-7, with D perhaps matching TRBD1 (6 bases). Between the trimmed V and J ends, which lost 8 bases and 6 bases, there was a span of 14 bases. The CDR3 spans 11 residues. Per germline, CDR1 DFQATT and CDR2 SNEGSKA (reference sequence). In DNA, the CDR3 is TGCAGTCCGATACAGGGTAGCGAGCAGTACTTC. This sequence encodes CSPIQGSEQYF.

J is TRBJ2-2 and V is TRBV5-6, with 8 positions matching TRBD1. This CDR3 is 15 amino acids long. Per germline, CDR1 SGHDT and CDR2 YYEEEE. V lost 7 bases to trimming and J lost 0 bases; unmatched junction nucleotides: 5. The CDR3 here is CASCDRGANTGELFF. CDR3 DNA sequence: TGTGCCAGCTGTGACAGGGGAGCGAACACCGGGGAGCTGTTTTTT.

The rearrangement links TRBV19 to TRBJ1-1, with no clear D. Per germline, CDR1 LNHDA and CDR2 SQIVND (reference sequence). The CDR3 covers 13 residues. V was pared by 11 bases and J by 0 bases, with 13 bases between. The CDR3 nucleotides are TGTGCCTCGACGAGAACGATGAACACTGAAGCTTTCTTT. Translation gives CASTRTMNTEAFF.

The rearrangement links TRBV4-3 to TRBJ2-2; TRBD1 aligns across 9 bases. V lost 1 base and J lost 4; bases outside the gene matches: 10. Germline V gene lookup returns CDR1 LGHNA and CDR2 YSLEER. The CDR3 sequence is 18 residues long. The CDR3 nucleotides are TGCGCCAGCAGCCAAGGACCCAGACAGGGGGATGGCACCGGGGAGCTGTTTTTT. Translated, it gives CASSQGPRQGDGTGELFF.

This rearrangement joins TRBV7-2 to TRBJ2-3, with D possibly matching TRBD2 (6 bases). This CDR3 is 15 amino acids long. Germline V CDR1 and CDR2: SGHTA, FQGNSA. With 5 bases removed from V and 3 bases from J, the gap between germline ends came to 15 bases. CDR3 DNA: TGTGCCAGCAGCGCAGCGGGCGGAGGTACAGATACGCAGTATTTT. Amino acid sequence: CASSAAGGGTDTQYF.

V usage is TRBV30 and J usage is TRBJ2-5; 13 bases are shared with TRBD2. This CDR3 comprises 16 residues. CDR1 and CDR2 (germline): GTSNPN, SVGIG (reference sequence). V trimming: 3 bases; J trimming: 2 bases; junction bases outside the gene matches: 6. CDR3 region: CAWSSGLAGRQETQYF. The DNA of the CDR3 is TGTGCCTGGAGCTCGGGACTAGCGGGGCGGCAAGAGACCCAGTACTTC.

The chain has TRBV28 and TRBJ2-4; 7 bases line up with TRBD1. The germline V gene encodes CDR1 MDHEN and CDR2 SYDVKM. The CDR3 has 15 residues. V gave up 6 bases and J gave up 0 bases; unmatched junction bases: 5. Here the CDR3 reads CASSLTGSAKNIQYF. The CDR3 nucleotides are TGTGCCAGCAGCTTGACAGGGTCAGCCAAAAACATTCAGTACTTC.